Shown below are 15 T cell receptor beta chains from a single sample sequenced in a study of blood T cell dynamics during melanoma immunotherapy. Data came from immunoSEQ multiplex PCR; TCRdb stores just in-frame clones and leaves some out. The sample yields approximately 13,000 clones, over 85% seen once. Stated time point: pre-treatment baseline. The sample here was blood, taken from a patient treated with checkpoint blockade. Receptors were obtained from a human donor with melanoma.

The rearrangement links TRBV27 to TRBJ2-2, with 9 nucleotides matching TRBD1. CDR1 MNHEY and CDR2 SMNVEV come from the germline V gene (reference sequence). With 5 bases clipped from V and 5 bases from J, the junction kept 6 bases outside the gene matches. The CDR3 spans 15 residues. Written as DNA, the CDR3 is TGTGCCAGCAGTGTACAGGGGGCGCGGACCGGGGAGCTGTTTTTT. This sequence encodes CASSVQGARTGELFF.

Turning to this clone: Germline is not matched at one junction end, which may reflect a read error. The gene calls are TRBV7-7 and TRBJ2-7, with 7 bases identical to TRBD1. Germline CDR1 SSHAT, CDR2 FNYEAQ (reference sequence). CDR3 size: 15 residues. The CDR3 sequence: CASSLETGSSYEQYF. The CDR3 DNA follows: TGTGCTAGCAGCTTGGAGACAGGGAGCTCCTACGAGCAGTACTTC.

J is TRBJ1-3 and V is TRBV28, with a tentative D call TRBD1 (6 bases). The CDR3 runs 16 residues. V was shortened by 2 bases and J by 4 bases, with 15 bases between the two germline ends. CDR1 is MDHEN and CDR2 is SYDVKM in the germline V gene. CDR3 sequence (DNA): TGTGCCAGCAGTTTAGGCGGACAGAGGTCAGGAAACACCATATATTTT. It encodes CASSLGGQRSGNTIYF.

The chain links TRBV5-1 to TRBJ2-2, with D tentatively TRBD2 (6 bases). The CDR3 is 16 residues long. Trimming removed 2 bases at V and 2 bases at J, with 13 bases between. Germline V gene sequence: CDR1 SGHRS, CDR2 YFSETQ. The CDR3 loop is CASSFEGGTNTGELFF. CDR3 DNA sequence: TGCGCCAGCAGCTTCGAGGGAGGCACCAACACCGGGGAGCTGTTTTTT.

The chain has TRBV4-3 and TRBJ1-5, with TRBD1 as a possible D gene (6 bases). Germline lookup yields CDR1 LGHNA and CDR2 YSLEER. This CDR3 has 15 amino acids. The ends were cut back, 0 bases at V and 5 bases at J, with 11 bases in the middle. The CDR3 DNA reads as TGCGCCAGCAGCCAAGATCGGGGGGGGCATCAGCCCCAGCATTTT. Protein: CASSQDRGGHQPQHF.

The V and J genes are TRBV6-5 and TRBJ1-1; the D gene is possibly TRBD1 (5 bases). Germline CDR1 and CDR2: MNHEY and SVGAGI. This CDR3 has 14 residues. Trimming took 2 bases from V and 10 from J, leaving 17 bases between them. The CDR3 sequence is CASSYPGTVRRAFF. For the CDR3, the DNA is TGTGCCAGCAGTTACCCTGGGACGGTTCGTAGAGCTTTCTTT.

CDR3 in DNA: TGTGCCAGCAGCTTGGCCACCTATAAAGAAGCTTTCTTT. This translates into CASSLATYKEAFF. V is TRBV5-4 and J is TRBJ1-1; the D is unclear. The germline gives CDR1 SGHNT, CDR2 YYREEE (reference sequence). Trimming left V 0 bases short and J 8 bases short, with 11 bases between. CDR3 length: 13 residues.

This clone was found once. This chain uses TRBV29-1 with TRBJ1-2, with D tentatively TRBD1 (5 bases). Between the trimmed V and J ends, which lost 4 bases and 7 bases, there was a span of 13 bases. Per germline, CDR1 SQVTM and CDR2 ANQGSEA. The CDR3 contains 12 residues. CDR3 sequence: CSVGEGPCGYTF. In DNA form, the CDR3 reads TGCAGCGTTGGGGAGGGACCCTGTGGCTACACCTTC.

The CDR3 nucleotides are TGTGCCAGCAGCACGGATCGAAGAACAGGGTTTTTAAACTATGGCTACACCTTC. As protein: CASSTDRRTGFLNYGYTF. V and J are TRBV5-4 and TRBJ1-2; D possibly corresponds to TRBD1 (6 bases). The germline CDR1 and CDR2 sequences are SGHNT and YYREEE (reference sequence). CDR3 length: 18 residues. The ends were cut back, 4 bases at V and 2 bases at J, with 24 bases in the middle. Full variable domain (missing parts from reference TRBV5-4 and TRBJ1-2): ETGVTQSPTHLIKTRGQQVTLRCSSQSGHNTVSWYQQALGQGPQFIFQYYREEENGRGNFPPRFSGLQFPNYSSELNVNALELDDSALYLCASSTDRRTGFLNYGYTFGSGTRLTVV.

The gene calls are TRBV27 and TRBJ2-7; 9 nucleotides align to TRBD1. Germline lookup yields CDR1 MNHEY and CDR2 SMNVEV (reference sequence). Germline trimming cut 6 bases from V and 1 base from J; bases unmatched to any gene: 7. The CDR3 covers 15 residues. CDR3 in amino acids: CASSRSGTGSYEQYF. DNA for the CDR3: TGTGCCAGCAGCCGCTCCGGGACAGGGTCCTACGAGCAGTACTTC.

This clone occurred once. The chain is built from TRBV6-6 and TRBJ2-1; TRBD2 matches at 9 bases. CDR1 and CDR2 (germline): MNHNY, SVGAGI (reference sequence). Trimming removed 6 bases from V and 6 bases from J; junction bases left unmatched: 6. The CDR3 contains 14 residues. CDR3 sequence (DNA): TGTGCCAGCAGCCTCTTGCGGGAGGGCAATGAGCAGTTCTTC. This codes for CASSLLREGNEQFF.

This chain connects TRBV7-9 to TRBJ2-1; D gene unclear. Germline CDR1 SEHNR, CDR2 FQNEAQ (reference sequence). The CDR3 length is 12 residues. V gave up 1 base and J gave up 6 bases, with 4 bases separating them. The CDR3 nucleotides are TGTGCCAGCAGCTTAGAAGTCAATGAGCAGTTCTTC. This codes for CASSLEVNEQFF.

The chain employs TRBV28 and TRBJ1-2; the match to TRBD1 covers 8 bases. Losses at the gene ends were 4 bases for V and 6 bases for J; bases not matched to a gene: 7. CDR3 size: 14 residues. Germline CDR1 and CDR2: MDHEN and SYDVKM. CDR3 DNA: TGTGCCAGCAGTTCATACCGGGACAGGCATGGCTACACCTTC. It encodes CASSSYRDRHGYTF.

V usage is TRBV11-2 and J usage is TRBJ1-6; D might be TRBD1 (6 bases). V was cut by 6 bases and J by 11 bases, with 17 bases left in between. Germline CDR1 SGHAT, CDR2 FQNNGV. CDR3 length: 14 residues. The CDR3 protein is CASREWGAGPPLHF. The CDR3 bases are TGTGCCAGCAGGGAATGGGGGGCAGGCCCACCCCTCCACTTT.

The chain uses TRBV5-4 and TRBJ2-3; D not resolved. In germline, CDR1 is SGHNT, CDR2 YYREEE (reference sequence). This CDR3 region has 14 residues. The V end lost 4 bases, the J end lost 4 bases, and 13 bases lay between the germline ends. For the CDR3, the DNA is TGTGCCAGCAGCCAAGATAGGAAGGCAGATACGCAGTATTTT. This gives the protein CASSQDRKADTQYF.